This T cell receptor (beta chain) came from a study of monozygotic twins with inflammatory bowel disease. Overall study results and limits: Heterogeneous immunosuppressive treatment regimens may have introduced variability into patient repertoires.

As concerns this clonotype: The target antigen is unknown.

Template switching added UMIs carrying a 6-nucleotide sample barcode. No DNA is given; TCRdb re-called the 5' RACE reads and lists each CDR3 protein once. This sample carries about 420,000 distinct CDR3 sequences, with approximately 2.3% going to the ten biggest clones. The source is a human donor with ulcerative colitis or Crohn's disease, or a healthy co-twin of an affected twin (not recorded which). Sequenced input: blood.

The chain's CDR3 is CASSQFIYEQYF. V is TRBV16 and J is TRBJ2-7. This CDR3 spans 12 amino acids. Germline loops: CDR1 KGHSY, CDR2 FQNENV.